The subject of this entry is one T cell receptor (beta chain). Its cognate antigen is unknown. The source of the sample is a study of shared clonotypes between healthy human individuals. It was CD45RO-negative cells, positively selected for CCR7, that made up naive CD8 cells, with terminally differentiated effector memory CD45RA+ cells excluded. This table comes from immunoSEQ multiplex PCR, and its TCRdb copy is limited to in-frame clones, with some not included. Of approximately 2,200,000 clones listed, more than 85% are singletons. The V and J ends lost 7 bases and 3 bases, in that order; junction bases with no gene match: 6. Per germline, CDR1 ENHRY and CDR2 SYGVKD. This CDR3 has 15 residues. Study-wide results and caveats: For sorted subsets, rarefaction showed incomplete sequencing despite large depth.

J is TRBJ2-3 and V is TRBV10-3; 11 positions agree with TRBD2. Material: naive CD8+ T cells from PBMCs. The receptor was isolated from a man between 18 and 29 years old in good health. Some clones in this sample may be carry-over from other donors' samples. The chain's CDR3 is CAINPGTSGTDTQYF. CDR3 coding DNA: TGTGCCATCAATCCCGGGACTAGCGGTACAGATACGCAGTATTTT.